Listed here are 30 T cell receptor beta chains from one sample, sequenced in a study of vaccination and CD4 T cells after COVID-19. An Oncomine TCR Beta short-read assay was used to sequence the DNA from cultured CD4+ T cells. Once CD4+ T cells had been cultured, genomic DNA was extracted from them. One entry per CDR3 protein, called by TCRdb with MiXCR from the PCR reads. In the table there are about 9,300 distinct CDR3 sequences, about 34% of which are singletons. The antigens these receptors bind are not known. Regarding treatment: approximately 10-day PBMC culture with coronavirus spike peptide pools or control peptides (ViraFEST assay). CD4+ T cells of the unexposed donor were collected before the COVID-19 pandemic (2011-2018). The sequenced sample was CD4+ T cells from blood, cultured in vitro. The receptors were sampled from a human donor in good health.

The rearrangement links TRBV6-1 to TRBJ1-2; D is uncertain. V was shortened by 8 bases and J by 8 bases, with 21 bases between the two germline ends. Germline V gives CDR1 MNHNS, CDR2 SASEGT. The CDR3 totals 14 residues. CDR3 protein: CASSGSAPPWGYTF. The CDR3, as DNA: TGTGCCAGCTCGGGAAGTGCACCACCCTGGGGCTACACCTTC.

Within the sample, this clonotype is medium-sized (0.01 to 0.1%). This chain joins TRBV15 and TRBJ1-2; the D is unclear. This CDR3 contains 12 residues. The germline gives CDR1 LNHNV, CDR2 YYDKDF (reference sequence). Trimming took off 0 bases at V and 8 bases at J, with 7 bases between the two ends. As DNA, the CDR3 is TGTGCCACCAGCAGAGATCTTGGAGGCTACACCTTC. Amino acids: CATSRDLGGYTF.

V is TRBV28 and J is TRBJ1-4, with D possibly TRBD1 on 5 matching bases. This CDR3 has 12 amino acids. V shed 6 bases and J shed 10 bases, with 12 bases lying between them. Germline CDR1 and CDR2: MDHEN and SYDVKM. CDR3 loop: CASSISGGKLFF. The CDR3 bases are TGTGCCAGCAGCATCTCTGGGGGAAAACTGTTTTTT.

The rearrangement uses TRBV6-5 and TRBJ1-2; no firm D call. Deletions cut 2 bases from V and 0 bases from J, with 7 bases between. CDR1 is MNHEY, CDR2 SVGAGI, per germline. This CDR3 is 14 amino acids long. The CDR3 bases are TGTGCCAGCAGTTACGACCGGCCTAACTATGGCTACACCTTC. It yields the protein CASSYDRPNYGYTF.

This chain's CDR3 is CASSLKMGQRFTEAFF. The DNA for the CDR3 is TGTGCCAGCAGTTTAAAGATGGGACAGAGGTTCACTGAAGCTTTCTTT. V and J are TRBV28 and TRBJ1-1, with 7 bases that match TRBD1. The trim removed 2 bases at V and 4 bases at J, leaving 10 bases unmatched. The CDR3 is made up of 16 amino acids. Germline V lookup: CDR1 MDHEN, CDR2 SYDVKM.

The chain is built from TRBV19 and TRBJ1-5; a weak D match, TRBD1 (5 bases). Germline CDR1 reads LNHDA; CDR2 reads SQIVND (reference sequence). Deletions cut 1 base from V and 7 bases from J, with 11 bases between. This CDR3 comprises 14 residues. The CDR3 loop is CASSIGRGDQPQHF. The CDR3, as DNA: TGTGCCAGTAGTATAGGCAGAGGGGACCAGCCCCAGCATTTT.

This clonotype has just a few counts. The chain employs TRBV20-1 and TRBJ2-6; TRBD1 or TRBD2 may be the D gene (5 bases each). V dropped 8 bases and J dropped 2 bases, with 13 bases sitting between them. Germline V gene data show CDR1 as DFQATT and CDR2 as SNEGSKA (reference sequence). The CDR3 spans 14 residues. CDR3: CSPAGATGANVLTF. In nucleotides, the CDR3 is TGCAGTCCCGCCGGGGCAACTGGGGCCAACGTCCTGACTTTC.

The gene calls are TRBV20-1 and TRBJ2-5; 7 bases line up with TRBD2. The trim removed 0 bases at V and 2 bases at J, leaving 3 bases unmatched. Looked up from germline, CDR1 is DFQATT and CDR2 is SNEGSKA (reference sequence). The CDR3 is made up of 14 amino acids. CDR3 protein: CSARDRRGQETQYF. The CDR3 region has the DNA TGCAGTGCTAGAGATCGGCGGGGGCAAGAGACCCAGTACTTC.

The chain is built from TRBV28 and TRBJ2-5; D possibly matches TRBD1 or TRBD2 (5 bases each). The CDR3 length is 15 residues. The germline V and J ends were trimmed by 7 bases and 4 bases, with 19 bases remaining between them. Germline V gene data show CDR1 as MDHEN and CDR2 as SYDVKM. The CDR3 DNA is TGTGCCAGCAAAAAGTACGGGGCTGGCGGAGAGACCCAGTACTTC. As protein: CASKKYGAGGETQYF. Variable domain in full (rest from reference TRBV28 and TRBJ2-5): DVKVTQSSRYLVKRTGEKVFLECVQDMDHENMFWYRQDPGLGLRLIYFSYDVKMKEKGDIPEGYSVSREKKERFSLILESASTNQTSMYLCASKKYGAGGETQYFGPGTRLLVL.

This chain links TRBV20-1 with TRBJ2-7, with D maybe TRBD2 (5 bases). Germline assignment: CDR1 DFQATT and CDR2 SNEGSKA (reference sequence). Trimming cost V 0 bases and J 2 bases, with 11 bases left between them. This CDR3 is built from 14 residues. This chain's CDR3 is CSARDASRPYEQYF. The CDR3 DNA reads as TGCAGTGCTAGAGATGCTAGCAGGCCCTACGAGCAGTACTTC.

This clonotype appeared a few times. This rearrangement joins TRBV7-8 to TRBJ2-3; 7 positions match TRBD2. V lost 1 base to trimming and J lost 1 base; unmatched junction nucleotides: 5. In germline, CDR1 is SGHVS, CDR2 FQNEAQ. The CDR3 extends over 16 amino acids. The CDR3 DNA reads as TGTGCCAGCAGCTTAGTTGGCGGGGGAGGCACAGATACGCAGTATTTT. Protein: CASSLVGGGGTDTQYF.

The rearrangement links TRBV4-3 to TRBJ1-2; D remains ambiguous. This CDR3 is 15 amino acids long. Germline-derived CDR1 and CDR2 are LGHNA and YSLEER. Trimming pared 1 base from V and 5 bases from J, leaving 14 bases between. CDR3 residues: CASSQGVWQLYGYTF. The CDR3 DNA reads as TGCGCCAGCAGCCAAGGGGTCTGGCAGCTATATGGCTACACCTTC.

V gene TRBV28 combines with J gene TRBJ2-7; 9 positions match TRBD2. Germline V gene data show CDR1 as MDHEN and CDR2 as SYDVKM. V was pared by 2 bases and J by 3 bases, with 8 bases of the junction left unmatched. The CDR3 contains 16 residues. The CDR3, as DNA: TGTGCCAGCAGTTTAAATAGGCGACTAGCGGTCTACGAGCAGTACTTC. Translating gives CASSLNRRLAVYEQYF.

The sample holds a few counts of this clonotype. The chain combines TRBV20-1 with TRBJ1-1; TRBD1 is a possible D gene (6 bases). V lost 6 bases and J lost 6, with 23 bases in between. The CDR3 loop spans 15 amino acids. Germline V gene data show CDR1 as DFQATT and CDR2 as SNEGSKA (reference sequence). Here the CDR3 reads CSATLWDRGAAEAFF. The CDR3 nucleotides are TGCAGTGCGACGCTTTGGGATCGGGGGGCGGCTGAAGCTTTCTTT.

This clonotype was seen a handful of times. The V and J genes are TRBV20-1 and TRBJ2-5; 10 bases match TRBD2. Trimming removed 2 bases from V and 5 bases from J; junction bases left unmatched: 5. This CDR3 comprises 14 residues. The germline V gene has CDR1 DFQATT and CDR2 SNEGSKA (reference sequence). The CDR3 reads CSARLAGVGETQYF. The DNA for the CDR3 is TGCAGTGCTAGACTAGCGGGAGTGGGTGAGACCCAGTACTTC.

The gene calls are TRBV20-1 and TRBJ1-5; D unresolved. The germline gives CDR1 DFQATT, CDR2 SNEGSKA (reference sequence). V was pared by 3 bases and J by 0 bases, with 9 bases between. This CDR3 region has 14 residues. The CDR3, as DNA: TGCAGTGCTAGGACCGGGAATAGCAATCAGCCCCAGCATTTT. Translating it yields CSARTGNSNQPQHF.

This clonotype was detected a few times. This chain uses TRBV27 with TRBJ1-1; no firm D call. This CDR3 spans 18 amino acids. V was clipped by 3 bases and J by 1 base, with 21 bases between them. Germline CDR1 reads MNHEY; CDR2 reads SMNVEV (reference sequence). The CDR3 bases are TGTGCCAGCAGTTTGTACGACCGGGGAAAGACGAGGAACACTGAAGCTTTCTTT. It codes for CASSLYDRGKTRNTEAFF.

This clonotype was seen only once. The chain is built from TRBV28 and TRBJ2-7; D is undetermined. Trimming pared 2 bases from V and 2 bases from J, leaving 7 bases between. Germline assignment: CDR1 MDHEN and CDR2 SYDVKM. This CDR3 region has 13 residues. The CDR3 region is CASSLTVPYEQYF. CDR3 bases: TGTGCCAGCAGTTTAACTGTTCCCTACGAGCAGTACTTC. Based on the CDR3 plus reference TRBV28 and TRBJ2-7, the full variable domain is DVKVTQSSRYLVKRTGEKVFLECVQDMDHENMFWYRQDPGLGLRLIYFSYDVKMKEKGDIPEGYSVSREKKERFSLILESASTNQTSMYLCASSLTVPYEQYFGPGTRLTVT.

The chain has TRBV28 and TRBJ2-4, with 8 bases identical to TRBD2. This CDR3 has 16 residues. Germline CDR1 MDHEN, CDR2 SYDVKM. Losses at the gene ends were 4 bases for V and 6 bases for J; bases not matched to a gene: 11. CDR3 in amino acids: CASSSSGSGSANIQYF. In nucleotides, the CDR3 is TGTGCCAGCAGTTCCTCGGGGAGCGGGAGCGCAAACATTCAGTACTTC.

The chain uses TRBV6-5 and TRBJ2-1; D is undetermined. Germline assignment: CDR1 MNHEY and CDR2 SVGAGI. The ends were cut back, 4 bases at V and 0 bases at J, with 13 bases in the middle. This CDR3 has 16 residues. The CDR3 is CASSSPQASSYNEQFF. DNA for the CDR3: TGTGCCAGCAGTTCCCCTCAGGCTAGCTCCTACAATGAGCAGTTCTTC.

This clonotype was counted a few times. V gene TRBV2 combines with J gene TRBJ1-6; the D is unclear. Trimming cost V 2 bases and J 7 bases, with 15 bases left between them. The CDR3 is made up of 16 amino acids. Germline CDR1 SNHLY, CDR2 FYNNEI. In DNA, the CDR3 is TGTGCCAGCAGTGAAAATGTGAGGGAAAGAAATTCACCCCTCCACTTT. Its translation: CASSENVRERNSPLHF.

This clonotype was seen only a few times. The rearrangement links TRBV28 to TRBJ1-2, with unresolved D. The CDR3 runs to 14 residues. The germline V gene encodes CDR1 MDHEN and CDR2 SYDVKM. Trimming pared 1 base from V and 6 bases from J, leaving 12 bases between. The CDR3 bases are TGTGCCAGCAGTTTATCGGAGGGTACTCATGGCTACACCTTC. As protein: CASSLSEGTHGYTF.

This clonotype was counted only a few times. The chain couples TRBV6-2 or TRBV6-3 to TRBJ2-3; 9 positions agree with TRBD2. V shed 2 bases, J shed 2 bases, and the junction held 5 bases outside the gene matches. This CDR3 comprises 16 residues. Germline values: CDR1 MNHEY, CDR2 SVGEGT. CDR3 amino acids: CASSYGLAGDTDTQYF. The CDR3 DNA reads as TGTGCCAGCAGTTACGGTTTAGCGGGGGACACAGATACGCAGTATTTT.

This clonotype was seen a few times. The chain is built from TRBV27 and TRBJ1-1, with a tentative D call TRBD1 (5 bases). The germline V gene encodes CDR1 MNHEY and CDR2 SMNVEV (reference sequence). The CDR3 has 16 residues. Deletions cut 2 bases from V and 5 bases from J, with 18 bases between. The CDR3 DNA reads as TGTGCCAGCAGTTTAATCCCAACGGGGCCAAGGACTGAAGCTTTCTTT. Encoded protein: CASSLIPTGPRTEAFF.

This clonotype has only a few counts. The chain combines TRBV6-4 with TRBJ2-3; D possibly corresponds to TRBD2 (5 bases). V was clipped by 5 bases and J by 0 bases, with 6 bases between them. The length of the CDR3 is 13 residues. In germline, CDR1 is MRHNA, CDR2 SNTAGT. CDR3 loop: CASSRTSTDTQYF. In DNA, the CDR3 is TGTGCCAGCAGTCGGACTAGCACAGATACGCAGTATTTT.

CDR3 DNA: TGCAGCTCATCGGGACTAGCGGGATTGGTGTCCTACAATGAGCAGTTCTTC. This gives the protein CSSSGLAGLVSYNEQFF. The chain has TRBV29-1 and TRBJ2-1, with 13 bases that match TRBD2. Germline values: CDR1 SQVTM, CDR2 ANQGSEA. V shed 8 bases, J shed 1 base, and the junction held 11 bases outside the gene matches. This CDR3 has 17 amino acids.

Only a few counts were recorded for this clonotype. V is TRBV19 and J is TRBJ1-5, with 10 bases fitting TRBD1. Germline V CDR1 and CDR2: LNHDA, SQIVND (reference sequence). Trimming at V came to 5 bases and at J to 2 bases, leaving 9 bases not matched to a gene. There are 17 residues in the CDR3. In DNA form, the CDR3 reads TGTGCCAGTAGTGCCCGGGACAGGGGAAGCGGCAATCAGCCCCAGCATTTT. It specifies CASSARDRGSGNQPQHF. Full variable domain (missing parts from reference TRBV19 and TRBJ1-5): DGGITQSPKYLFRKEGQNVTLSCEQNLNHDAMYWYRQDPGQGLRLIYYSQIVNDFQKGDIAEGYSVSREKKESFPLTVTSAQKNPTAFYLCASSARDRGSGNQPQHFGDGTRLSIL.

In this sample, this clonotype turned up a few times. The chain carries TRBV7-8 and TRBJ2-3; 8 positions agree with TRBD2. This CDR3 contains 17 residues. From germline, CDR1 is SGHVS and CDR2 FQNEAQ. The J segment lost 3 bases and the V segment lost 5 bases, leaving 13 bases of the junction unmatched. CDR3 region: CASSTRFGGGGTDTQYF. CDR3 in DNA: TGTGCCAGCAGCACCCGATTCGGGGGGGGGGGAACAGATACGCAGTATTTT.

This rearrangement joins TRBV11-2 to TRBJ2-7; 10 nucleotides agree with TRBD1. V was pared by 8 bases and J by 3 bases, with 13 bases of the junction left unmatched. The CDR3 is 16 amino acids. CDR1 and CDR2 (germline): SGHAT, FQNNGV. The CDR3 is CASATIPGTGDYEQYF. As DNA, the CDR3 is TGTGCCAGCGCCACCATACCCGGGACAGGGGACTACGAGCAGTACTTC.

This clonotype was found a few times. The CDR3 region is CSAGGSGRKGNTDTQYF. CDR3 sequence (DNA): TGCAGTGCCGGCGGTAGCGGGAGGAAGGGGAACACAGATACGCAGTATTTT. This rearrangement joins TRBV20-1 to TRBJ2-3; 10 nucleotides line up with TRBD2. V shed 6 bases and J 2 bases; nucleotides not matched to a gene: 14. The CDR3 contains 17 residues. The V gene's germline CDR1 is DFQATT and CDR2 SNEGSKA (reference sequence).